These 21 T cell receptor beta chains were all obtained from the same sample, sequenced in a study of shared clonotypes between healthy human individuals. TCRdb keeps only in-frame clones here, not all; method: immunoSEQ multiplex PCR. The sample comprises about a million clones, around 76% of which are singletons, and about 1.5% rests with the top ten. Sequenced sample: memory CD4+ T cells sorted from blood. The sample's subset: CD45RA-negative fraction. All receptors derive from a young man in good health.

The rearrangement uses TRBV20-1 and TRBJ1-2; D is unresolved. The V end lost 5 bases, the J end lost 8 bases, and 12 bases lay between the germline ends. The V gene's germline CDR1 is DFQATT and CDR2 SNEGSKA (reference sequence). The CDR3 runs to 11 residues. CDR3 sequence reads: CSALRDMGYTF. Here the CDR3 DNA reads TGCAGTGCTCTACGAGATATGGGCTACACCTTC.

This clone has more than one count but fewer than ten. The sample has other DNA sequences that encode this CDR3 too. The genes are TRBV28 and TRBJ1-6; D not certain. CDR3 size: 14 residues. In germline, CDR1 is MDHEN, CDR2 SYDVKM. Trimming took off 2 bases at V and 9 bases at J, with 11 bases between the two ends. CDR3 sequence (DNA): TGTGCCAGCAGTTTAGGAGAGCTCGGTTCACCCCTCCACTTT. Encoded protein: CASSLGELGSPLHF.

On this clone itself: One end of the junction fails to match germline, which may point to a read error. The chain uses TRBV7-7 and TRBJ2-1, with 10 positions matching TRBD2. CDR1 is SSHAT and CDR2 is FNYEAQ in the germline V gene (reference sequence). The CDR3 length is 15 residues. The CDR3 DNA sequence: TGTGCTAGCAGCGCCTCTAGCGGGAGTTCGGGAGAGCAGTTCTTC. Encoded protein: CASSASSGSSGEQFF.

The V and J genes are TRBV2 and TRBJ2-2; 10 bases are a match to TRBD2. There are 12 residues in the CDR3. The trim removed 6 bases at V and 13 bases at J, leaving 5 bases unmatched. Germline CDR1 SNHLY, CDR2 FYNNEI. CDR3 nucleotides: TGTGCCAGCAGCAACTTAGCGGGAGGGCTGTTTTTT. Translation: CASSNLAGGLFF.

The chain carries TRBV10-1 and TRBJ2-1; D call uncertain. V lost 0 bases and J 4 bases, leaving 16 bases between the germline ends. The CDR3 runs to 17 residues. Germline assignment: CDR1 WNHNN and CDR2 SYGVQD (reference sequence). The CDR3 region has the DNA TGCGCCAGCAGTGAGTCGATGCAGGCAACCAATTACAATGAGCAGTTCTTC. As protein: CASSESMQATNYNEQFF.

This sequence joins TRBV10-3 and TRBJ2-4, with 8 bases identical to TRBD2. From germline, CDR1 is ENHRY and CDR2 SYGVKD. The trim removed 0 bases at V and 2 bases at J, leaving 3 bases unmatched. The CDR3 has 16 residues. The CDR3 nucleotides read TGTGCCATCAGTGAGTCTGGACTAGCCTCCAAAAACATTCAGTACTTC. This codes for CAISESGLASKNIQYF.

CDR3 sequence reads: CASSVTGTGGTYNSPLHF. In DNA form, the CDR3 reads TGTGCCAGCAGTGTTACCGGGACAGGGGGTACTTATAATTCACCCCTCCACTTT. The chain combines TRBV28 with TRBJ1-6; TRBD1 agrees at 11 bases. CDR3 size: 18 residues. The J segment lost 4 bases and the V segment lost 5 bases, leaving 10 bases of the junction unmatched. The germline gives CDR1 MDHEN, CDR2 SYDVKM.

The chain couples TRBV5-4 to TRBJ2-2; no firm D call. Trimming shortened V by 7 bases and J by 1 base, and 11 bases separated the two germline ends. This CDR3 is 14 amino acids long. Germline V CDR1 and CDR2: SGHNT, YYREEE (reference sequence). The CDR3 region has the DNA TGTGCCAGCGGACCAAAGGGGAACACCGGGGAGCTGTTTTTT. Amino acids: CASGPKGNTGELFF. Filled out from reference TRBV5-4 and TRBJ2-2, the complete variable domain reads ETGVTQSPTHLIKTRGQQVTLRCSSQSGHNTVSWYQQALGQGPQFIFQYYREEENGRGNFPPRFSGLQFPNYSSELNVNALELDDSALYLCASGPKGNTGELFFGEGSRLTVL.

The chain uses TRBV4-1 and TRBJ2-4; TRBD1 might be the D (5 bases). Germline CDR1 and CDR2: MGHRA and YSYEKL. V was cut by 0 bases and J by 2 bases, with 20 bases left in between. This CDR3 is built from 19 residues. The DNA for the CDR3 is TGCGCCAGCAGCCAAGATCGATTAGTCCCCGGACAAACCAAAAACATTCAGTACTTC. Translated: CASSQDRLVPGQTKNIQYF.

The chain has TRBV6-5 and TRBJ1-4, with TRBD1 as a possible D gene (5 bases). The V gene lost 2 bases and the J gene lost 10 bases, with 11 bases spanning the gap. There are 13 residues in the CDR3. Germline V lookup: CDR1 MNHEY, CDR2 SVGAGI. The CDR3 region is CASSYGGEGKLFF. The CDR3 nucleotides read TGTGCCAGCAGTTACGGGGGGGAGGGAAAACTGTTTTTT.

CDR3 sequence: CASSPRGTGGAGAAGEQYF. The CDR3 bases are TGTGCCAGCAGCCCGAGGGGGACAGGGGGCGCGGGAGCTGCTGGGGAGCAGTACTTC. This sequence joins TRBV7-2 and TRBJ2-7; 12 bases line up with TRBD1. From germline, CDR1 is SGHTA and CDR2 FQGNSA. There are 19 residues in the CDR3. V lost 5 bases, J lost 7 bases, and 21 bases stayed unmatched.

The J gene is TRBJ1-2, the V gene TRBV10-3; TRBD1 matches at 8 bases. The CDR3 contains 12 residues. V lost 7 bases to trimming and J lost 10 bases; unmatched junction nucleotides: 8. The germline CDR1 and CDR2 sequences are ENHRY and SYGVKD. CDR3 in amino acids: CAITDRAGDYTF. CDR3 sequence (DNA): TGTGCCATCACGGACAGGGCGGGAGACTACACCTTC.

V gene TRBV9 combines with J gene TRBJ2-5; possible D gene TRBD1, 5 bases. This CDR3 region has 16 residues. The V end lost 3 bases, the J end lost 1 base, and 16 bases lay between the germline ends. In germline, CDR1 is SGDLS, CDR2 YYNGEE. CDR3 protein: CASSALDSLFQETQYF. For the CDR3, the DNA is TGTGCCAGCAGCGCGCTAGACAGCCTATTCCAAGAGACCCAGTACTTC.

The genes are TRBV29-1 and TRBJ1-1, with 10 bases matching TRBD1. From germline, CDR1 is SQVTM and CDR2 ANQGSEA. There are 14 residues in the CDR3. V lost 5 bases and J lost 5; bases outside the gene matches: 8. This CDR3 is CSVLRDRGLTEAFF. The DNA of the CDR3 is TGCAGCGTTCTCCGGGACAGGGGATTAACTGAAGCTTTCTTT.

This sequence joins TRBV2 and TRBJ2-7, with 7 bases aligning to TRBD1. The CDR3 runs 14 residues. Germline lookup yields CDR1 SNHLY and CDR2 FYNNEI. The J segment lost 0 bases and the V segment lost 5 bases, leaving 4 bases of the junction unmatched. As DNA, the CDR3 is TGTGCCAGCAGTCGACAGGGTAGCTCCTACGAGCAGTACTTC. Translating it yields CASSRQGSSYEQYF.

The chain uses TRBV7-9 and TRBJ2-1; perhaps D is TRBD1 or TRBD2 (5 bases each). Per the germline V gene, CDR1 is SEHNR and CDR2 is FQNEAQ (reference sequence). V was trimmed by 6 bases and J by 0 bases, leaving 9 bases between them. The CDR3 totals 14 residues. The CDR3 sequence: CASRWGSSYNEQFF. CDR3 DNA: TGTGCCAGCAGGTGGGGGAGCTCCTACAATGAGCAGTTCTTC.

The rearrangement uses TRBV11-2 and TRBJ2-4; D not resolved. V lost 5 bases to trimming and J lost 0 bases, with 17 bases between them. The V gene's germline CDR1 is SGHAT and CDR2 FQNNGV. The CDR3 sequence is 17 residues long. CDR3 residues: CASSLSQAPVAKNIQYF. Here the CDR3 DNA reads TGTGCCAGCAGCCTATCTCAGGCTCCGGTAGCCAAAAACATTCAGTACTTC.

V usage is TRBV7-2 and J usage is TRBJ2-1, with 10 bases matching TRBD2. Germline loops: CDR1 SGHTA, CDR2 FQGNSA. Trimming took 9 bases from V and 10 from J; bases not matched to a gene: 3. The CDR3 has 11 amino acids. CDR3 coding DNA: TGTGCCAGTAGAGCGGGGGGGGAGCAGTTCTTC. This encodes CASRAGGEQFF. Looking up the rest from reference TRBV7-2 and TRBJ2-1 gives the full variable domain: GAGVSQSPSNKVTEKGKDVELRCDPISGHTALYWYRQSLGQGLEFLIYFQGNSAPDKSGLPSDRFSAERTGGSVSTLTIQRTQQEDSAVYLCASRAGGEQFFGPGTRLTVL.

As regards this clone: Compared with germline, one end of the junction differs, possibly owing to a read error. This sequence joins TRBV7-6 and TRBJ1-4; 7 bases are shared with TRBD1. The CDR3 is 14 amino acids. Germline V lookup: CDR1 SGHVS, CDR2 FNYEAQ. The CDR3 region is CASSGRGTNERLFF. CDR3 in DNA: TGTGCCAGCAGCGGCAGGGGGACAAATGAAAGACTGTTTTTT.

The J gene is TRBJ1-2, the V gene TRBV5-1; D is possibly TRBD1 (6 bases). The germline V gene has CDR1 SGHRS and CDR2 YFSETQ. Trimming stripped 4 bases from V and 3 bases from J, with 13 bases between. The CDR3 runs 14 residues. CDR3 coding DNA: TGCGCCAGCAGCGGAAAAACAGGGTACTATGGCTACACCTTC. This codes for CASSGKTGYYGYTF.

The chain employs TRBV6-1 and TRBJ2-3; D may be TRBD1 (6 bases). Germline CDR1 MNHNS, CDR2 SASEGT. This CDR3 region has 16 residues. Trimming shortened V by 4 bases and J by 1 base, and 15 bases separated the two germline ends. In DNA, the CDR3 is TGTGCCAGCAGTGCCACCTTGACAGGCCGCACAGATACGCAGTATTTT. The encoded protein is CASSATLTGRTDTQYF.